This T cell receptor (beta chain) was documented in a study of identical twins. This clonotype was seen many times. Its antigen is still unknown. Germline assignment: CDR1 SGHRS and CDR2 YFSETQ. V lost 9 bases and J 0 bases, leaving 11 bases between the germline ends. The CDR3 runs to 13 residues. General study results and limits: Out-of-frame beta chain sequences displayed weaker excess sharing between twins.

MiXCR was run by TCRdb on the 5' RACE reads, yielding one entry per CDR3 protein. The sample has around 1.7 million distinct CDR3 sequences, about 32% seen once; the top ten hold 0.25% to 0.3%. This receptor was taken from a newborn girl in good health. Sequences were obtained from cord blood. V gene TRBV5-1 combines with J gene TRBJ2-3; D is unclear. CDR3 region: CATRTVSTDTQYF. In nucleotides, the CDR3 is TGCGCCACAAGGACGGTGAGCACAGATACGCAGTATTTT.